The source of this T cell receptor beta chain is a study of shared clonotypes between healthy human individuals. Study-level information: A donor's plate count was three for CD4 naive and three for CD4 memory; CD8 naive had two and CD8 memory one.

Splitting of CD4+ cells produced CD45RA+ naive and CD45RA-negative memory subsets. Trimming removed 2 bases from V and 1 base from J; junction bases left unmatched: 7. The CDR3 spans 16 residues. Germline V CDR1 and CDR2: KGHSH, LQKENI. TCRdb keeps only in-frame clones here, not all; method: immunoSEQ multiplex PCR. Of millions of clones listed, over 85% are singletons. This sequence originates from a man between 18 and 29 years old in good health. The specimen sequenced was naive CD4+ T cells sorted from blood. Subset specified: CD45RA+ positively selected. The chain employs TRBV18 and TRBJ2-5; 7 bases map to TRBD1. CDR3 sequence reads: CASSPAAGGPQETQYF. The CDR3 DNA sequence: TGTGCCAGCTCACCAGCGGCAGGGGGTCCCCAAGAGACCCAGTACTTC. The full variable domain, with the rest looked up from reference TRBV18 and TRBJ2-5, is NAGVMQNPRHLVRRRGQEARLRCSPMKGHSHVYWYRQLPEEGLKFMVYLQKENIIDESGMPKERFSAEFPKEGPSILRIQQVVRGDSAAYFCASSPAAGGPQETQYFGPGTRLLVL.